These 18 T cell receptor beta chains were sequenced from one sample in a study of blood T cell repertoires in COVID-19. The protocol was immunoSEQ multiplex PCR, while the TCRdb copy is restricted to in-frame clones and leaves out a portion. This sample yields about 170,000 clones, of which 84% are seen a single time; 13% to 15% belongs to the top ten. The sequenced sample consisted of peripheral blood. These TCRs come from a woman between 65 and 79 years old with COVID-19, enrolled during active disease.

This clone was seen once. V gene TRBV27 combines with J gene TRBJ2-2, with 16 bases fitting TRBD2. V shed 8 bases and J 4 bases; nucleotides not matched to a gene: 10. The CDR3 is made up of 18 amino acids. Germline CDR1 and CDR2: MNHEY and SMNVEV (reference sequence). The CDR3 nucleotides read TGTGCCAGCTACCCGGGACTAGCGGGAGGGCCTAGCACCGGGGAGCTGTTTTTT. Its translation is CASYPGLAGGPSTGELFF.

The DNA of the CDR3 is TGTGCCAGCAGCCCCCGGGGGGGAACCTATAATTCACCCCTCCACTTT. Its protein product is CASSPRGGTYNSPLHF. J is TRBJ1-6 and V is TRBV13; D might be TRBD1 (5 bases). The CDR3 runs to 16 residues. Germline lookup yields CDR1 PRHDT and CDR2 FYEKMQ (reference sequence). V was shortened by 5 bases and J by 2 bases, with 13 bases between the two germline ends.

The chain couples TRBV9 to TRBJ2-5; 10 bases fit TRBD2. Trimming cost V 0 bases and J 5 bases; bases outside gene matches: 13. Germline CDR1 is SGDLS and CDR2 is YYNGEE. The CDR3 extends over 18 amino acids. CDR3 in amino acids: CASSVEYPSGRSWETQYF. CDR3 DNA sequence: TGTGCCAGCAGCGTAGAATATCCTAGCGGGAGATCTTGGGAGACCCAGTACTTC.

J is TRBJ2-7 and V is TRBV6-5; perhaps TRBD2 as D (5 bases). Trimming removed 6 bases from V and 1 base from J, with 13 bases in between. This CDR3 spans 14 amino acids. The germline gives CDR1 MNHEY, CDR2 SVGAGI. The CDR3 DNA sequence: TGTGCCAGCAGCCCCGGGGTTTTGTCCTACGAGCAGTACGTC. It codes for CASSPGVLSYEQYV.

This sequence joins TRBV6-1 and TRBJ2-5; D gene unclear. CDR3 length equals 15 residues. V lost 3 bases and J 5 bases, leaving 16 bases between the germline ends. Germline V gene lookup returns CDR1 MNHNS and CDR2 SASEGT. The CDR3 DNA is TGTGCCAGCAGTGACCTTAACCTCTCCGGGGAGACCCAGTACTTC. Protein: CASSDLNLSGETQYF.

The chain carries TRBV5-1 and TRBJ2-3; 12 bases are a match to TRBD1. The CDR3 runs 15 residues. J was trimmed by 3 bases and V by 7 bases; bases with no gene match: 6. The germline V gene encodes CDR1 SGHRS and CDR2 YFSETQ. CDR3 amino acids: CASVPGQGATDTQYF. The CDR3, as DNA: TGCGCCAGCGTCCCGGGACAGGGGGCAACAGATACGCAGTATTTT.

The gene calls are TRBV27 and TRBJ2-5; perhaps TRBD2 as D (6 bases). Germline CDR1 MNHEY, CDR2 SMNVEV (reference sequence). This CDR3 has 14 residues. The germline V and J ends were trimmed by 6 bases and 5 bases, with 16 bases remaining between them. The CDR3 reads CASSRTFGGETQYF. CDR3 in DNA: TGTGCCAGCAGCCGGACGTTTGGGGGGGAGACCCAGTACTTC.

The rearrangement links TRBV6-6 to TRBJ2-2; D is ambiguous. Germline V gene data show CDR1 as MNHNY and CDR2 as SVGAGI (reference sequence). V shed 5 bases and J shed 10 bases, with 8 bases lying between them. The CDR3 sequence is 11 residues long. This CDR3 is CASSQSLELFF. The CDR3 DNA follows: TGTGCCAGCAGTCAAAGCTTGGAGCTGTTTTTT.

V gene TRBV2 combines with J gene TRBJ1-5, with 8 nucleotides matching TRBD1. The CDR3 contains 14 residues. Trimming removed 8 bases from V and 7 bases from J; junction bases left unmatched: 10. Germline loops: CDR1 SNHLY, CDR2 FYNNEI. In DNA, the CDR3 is TGTGCCAGCTTTTTGAGACAGGGGAAACAGCCCCAGCATTTT. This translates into CASFLRQGKQPQHF. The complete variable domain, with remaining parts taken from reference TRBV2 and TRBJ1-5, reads EPEVTQTPSHQVTQMGQEVILRCVPISNHLYFYWYRQILGQKVEFLVSFYNNEISEKSEIFDDQFSVERPDGSNFTLKIRSTKLEDSAMYFCASFLRQGKQPQHFGDGTRLSIL.

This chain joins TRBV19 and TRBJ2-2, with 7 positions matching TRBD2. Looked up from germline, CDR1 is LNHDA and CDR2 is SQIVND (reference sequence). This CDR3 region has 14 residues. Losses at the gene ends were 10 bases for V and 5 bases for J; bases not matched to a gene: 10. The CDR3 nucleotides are TGTGCCACCCTAAAAGGCGGGAGTACCGGGGAGCTGTTTTTT. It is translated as CATLKGGSTGELFF.

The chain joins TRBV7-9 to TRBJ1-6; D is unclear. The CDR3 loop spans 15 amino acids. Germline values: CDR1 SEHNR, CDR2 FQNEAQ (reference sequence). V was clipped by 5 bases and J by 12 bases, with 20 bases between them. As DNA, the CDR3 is TGTGCCAGCAGCCCGACGCAAGTCCGGGGTGTACCCCTCCACTTT. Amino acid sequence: CASSPTQVRGVPLHF.

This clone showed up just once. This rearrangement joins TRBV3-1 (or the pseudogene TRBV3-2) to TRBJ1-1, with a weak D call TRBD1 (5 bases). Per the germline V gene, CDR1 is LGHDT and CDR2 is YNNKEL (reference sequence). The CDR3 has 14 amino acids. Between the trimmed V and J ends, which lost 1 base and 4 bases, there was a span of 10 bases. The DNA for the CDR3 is TGTGCCAGCAGCCAAGTCGTCGGGGGCACTGAAGCTTTCTTT. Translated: CASSQVVGGTEAFF.

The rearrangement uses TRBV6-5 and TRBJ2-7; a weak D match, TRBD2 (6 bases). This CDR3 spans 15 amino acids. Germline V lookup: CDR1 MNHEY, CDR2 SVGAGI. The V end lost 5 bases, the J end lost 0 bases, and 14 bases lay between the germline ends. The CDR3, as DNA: TGTGCCAGCAGTATCTGGGACTCCGGCTCCTACGAGCAGTACTTC. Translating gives CASSIWDSGSYEQYF.

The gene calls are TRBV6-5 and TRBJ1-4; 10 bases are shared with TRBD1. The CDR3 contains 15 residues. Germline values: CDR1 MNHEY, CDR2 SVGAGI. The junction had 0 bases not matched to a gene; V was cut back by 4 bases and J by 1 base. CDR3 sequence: CASSWTGGTNEKLFF. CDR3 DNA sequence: TGTGCCAGCAGTTGGACAGGGGGAACTAATGAAAAACTGTTTTTT.

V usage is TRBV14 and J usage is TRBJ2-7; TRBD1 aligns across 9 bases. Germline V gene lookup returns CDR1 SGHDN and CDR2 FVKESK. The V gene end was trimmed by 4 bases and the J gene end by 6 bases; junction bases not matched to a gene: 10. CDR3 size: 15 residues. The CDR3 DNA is TGTGCCAGCAGCCCCCCCGGGACAGGGCCTCGCGAGCAGTACTTC. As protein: CASSPPGTGPREQYF.

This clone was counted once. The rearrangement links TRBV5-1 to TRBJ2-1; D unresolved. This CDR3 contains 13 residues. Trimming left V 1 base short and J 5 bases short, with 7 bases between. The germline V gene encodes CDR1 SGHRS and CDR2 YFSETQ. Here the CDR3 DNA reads TGCGCCAGCAGCTTGCGTACGGACAATGAGCAGTTCTTC. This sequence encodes CASSLRTDNEQFF.

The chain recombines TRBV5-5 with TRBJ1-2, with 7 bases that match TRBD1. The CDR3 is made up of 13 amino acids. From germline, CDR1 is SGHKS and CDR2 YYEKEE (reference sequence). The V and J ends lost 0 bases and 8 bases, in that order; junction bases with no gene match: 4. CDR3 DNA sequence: TGTGCCAGCAGCTTGGGGGACAGACGCGGCTACACCTTC. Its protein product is CASSLGDRRGYTF. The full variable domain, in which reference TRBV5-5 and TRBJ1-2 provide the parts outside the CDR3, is DAGVTQSPTHLIKTRGQQVTLRCSPISGHKSVSWYQQVLGQGPQFIFQYYEKEERGRGNFPDRFSARQFPNYSSELNVNALLLGDSALYLCASSLGDRRGYTFGSGTRLTVV.

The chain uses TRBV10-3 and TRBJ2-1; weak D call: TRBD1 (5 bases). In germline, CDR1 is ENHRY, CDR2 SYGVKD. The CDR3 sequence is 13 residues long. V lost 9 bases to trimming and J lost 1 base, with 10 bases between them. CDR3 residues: CAMQGDSYNEQFF. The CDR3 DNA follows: TGTGCCATGCAAGGGGATTCCTACAATGAGCAGTTCTTC.